This T cell receptor beta chain originates from a study of T-cell memory formation after mild COVID-19. Findings and caveats of the study: Detection of some responders pre-infection suggested pre-existing cross-reactive memory T cells participated. Among contracting clones, CD4+ were mainly CM/EM and CD8+ enriched in EMRA. Second-wave clones reaching peak frequency on day 37 lacked confirmed SARS-CoV-2 specificity.

TCRdb passed the 5' RACE reads through MiXCR, listing each CDR3 protein once. The repertoire consists of 350,000 to 450,000 distinct CDR3 sequences, with around 28% occurring once and the leading ten covering roughly 14%. The V gene's germline CDR1 is SGHRS and CDR2 YFSETQ. Trimming stripped 4 bases from V and 6 bases from J, with 14 bases between. The CDR3 length is 14 residues. As to this clonotype: Antigen: not known.

The sample comprised PBMCs or a T cell subset sorted from them (not recorded which). J is TRBJ2-1 and V is TRBV5-1; perhaps D is TRBD1 or TRBD2 (5 bases each). This TCR derives from an adult woman who had mild COVID-19 (a few samples of this study predate the infection). Cell type and time point are not known. CDR3 DNA: TGCGCCAGCAGCATTGGGCAAGGGACCAATGAGCAGTTCTTC. This encodes CASSIGQGTNEQFF. The variable domain in full, with the rest retrieved from reference TRBV5-1 and TRBJ2-1, is KAGVTQTPRYLIKTRGQQVTLSCSPISGHRSVSWYQQTPGQGLQFLFEYFSETQRNKGNFPGRFSGRQFSNSRSEMNVSTLELGDSALYLCASSIGQGTNEQFFGPGTRLTVL.